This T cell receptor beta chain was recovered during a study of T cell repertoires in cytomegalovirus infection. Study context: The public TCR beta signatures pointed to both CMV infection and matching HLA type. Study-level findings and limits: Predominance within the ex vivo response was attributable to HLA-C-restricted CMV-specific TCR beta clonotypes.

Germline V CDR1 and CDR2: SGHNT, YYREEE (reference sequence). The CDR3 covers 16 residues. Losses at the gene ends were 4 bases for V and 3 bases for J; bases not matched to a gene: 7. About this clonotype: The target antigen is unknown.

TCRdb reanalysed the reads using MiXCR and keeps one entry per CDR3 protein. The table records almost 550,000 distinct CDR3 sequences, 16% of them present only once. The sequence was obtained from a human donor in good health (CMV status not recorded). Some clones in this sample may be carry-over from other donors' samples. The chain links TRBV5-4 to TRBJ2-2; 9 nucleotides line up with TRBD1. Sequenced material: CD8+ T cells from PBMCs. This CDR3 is CASSPGTGQYTGELFF. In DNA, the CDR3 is TGTGCCAGCAGCCCTGGGACAGGGCAATACACCGGGGAGCTGTTTTTT.